What follows are 5 T cell receptor beta chains derived from one specimen sequenced in a study of OX40 agonist ivuxolimab in advanced cancers. Profiling relied on immunoSEQ multiplex PCR, and the TCRdb table lists in-frame clones only, not all of them. The profile shows tens of thousands of clones, 91% of them singletons. Sample: CD4+ or CD8+ T cells sorted from blood, taken in a trial of the OX40 agonist ivuxolimab. These receptors were collected from an adult with an advanced solid tumor such as melanoma, head and neck, liver or kidney cancer.

The chain couples TRBV9 to TRBJ1-5, with a possible D match to TRBD1 (6 bases). This CDR3 has 15 residues. V shed 2 bases and J shed 4 bases, with 13 bases lying between them. CDR1 is SGDLS, CDR2 YYNGEE, per germline. The CDR3 here is CASSVQGLVNQPQHF. CDR3 bases: TGTGCCAGCAGCGTCCAGGGGTTGGTTAATCAGCCCCAGCATTTT.

The chain joins TRBV27 to TRBJ1-2; possibly TRBD1 for D (6 bases). CDR1 is MNHEY and CDR2 is SMNVEV in the germline V gene (reference sequence). The CDR3 totals 14 residues. Trimming stripped 2 bases from V and 5 bases from J, with 12 bases between. DNA of the CDR3: TGTGCCAGCAGTTTAGGGGGGCCGAGGTATGGCTACACCTTC. Translation: CASSLGGPRYGYTF.

V gene TRBV25-1 combines with J gene TRBJ2-5, with TRBD2 matching 7 bases. This CDR3 has 16 residues. The junction had 12 bases not matched to a gene; V was cut back by 3 bases and J by 5 bases. Germline V gene data show CDR1 as MGHDK and CDR2 as SYGVNS. The CDR3 loop reads CASSEWEGTTGETQYF. CDR3 nucleotide sequence: TGTGCCAGCAGTGAGTGGGAGGGCACCACGGGGGAGACCCAGTACTTC.

The rearrangement uses TRBV30 and TRBJ2-7, with D unresolved. The CDR3 contains 13 residues. CDR1 is GTSNPN, CDR2 SVGIG, per germline (reference sequence). The V and J ends lost 2 bases and 3 bases respectively, with 11 bases between them. The chain's CDR3 is CAWSSRNRYEQYF. Written as DNA, the CDR3 is TGTGCCTGGAGTAGTCGGAATCGCTACGAGCAGTACTTC. The variable domain in full, with the rest retrieved from reference TRBV30 and TRBJ2-7, is SQTIHQWPATLVQPVGSPLSLECTVEGTSNPNLYWYRQAAGRGLQLLFYSVGIGQISSEVPQNLSASRPQDRQFILSSKKLLLSDSGFYLCAWSSRNRYEQYFGPGTRLTVT.

The V and J genes are TRBV28 and TRBJ1-4; D remains unclear. The CDR3 contains 16 residues. V gave up 5 bases and J gave up 8 bases, with 21 bases separating them. Germline-derived CDR1 and CDR2 are MDHEN and SYDVKM. The chain's CDR3 is CASSLSTHPLGEKLFF. In DNA, the CDR3 is TGTGCCAGCAGTCTCTCGACTCATCCCCTTGGGGAAAAACTGTTTTTT.